The 11 T cell receptor beta chains below all came from one sample that was sequenced in a study of cytomegalovirus exposure and HLA in healthy donors. TCRdb keeps only in-frame clones here, not all; method: immunoSEQ multiplex PCR. The sample consists of more than 120,000 clones, approximately 86% of them appearing once. The sample was PBMCs. The receptors were sampled from a man aged 18 to 30 in good health and CMV-seropositive.

The CDR3 nucleotides are TGTGCCAGCAGTGACGGAATAAATACAGGGAACTATGGCTACACCTTC. It is translated as CASSDGINTGNYGYTF. The V and J genes are TRBV6-4 and TRBJ1-2; D perhaps matches TRBD1 (6 bases). There are 16 residues in the CDR3. Trimming shortened V by 2 bases and J by 2 bases, and 15 bases separated the two germline ends. Germline CDR1 MRHNA, CDR2 SNTAGT.

This chain joins TRBV5-1 and TRBJ2-7, with D perhaps TRBD2 (6 bases). Trimming took off 1 base at V and 3 bases at J, with 14 bases between the two ends. CDR3 size: 15 residues. Germline V gives CDR1 SGHRS, CDR2 YFSETQ. CDR3 in amino acids: CASSLRGGTGYEQYF. CDR3 bases: TGCGCCAGCAGCTTGCGCGGAGGGACTGGCTACGAGCAGTACTTC.

This clone was seen only a few times. The V gene is TRBV19, the J gene TRBJ1-2; D is uncertain. The germline V and J ends were trimmed by 6 bases and 8 bases, with 13 bases remaining between them. CDR3 length: 12 amino acids. CDR1 is LNHDA, CDR2 SQIVND, per germline (reference sequence). The CDR3 sequence is CASSGGGSGYTF. The CDR3, as DNA: TGTGCCAGTAGCGGCGGCGGTTCCGGCTACACCTTC.

This clone was recorded only once. The chain combines TRBV9 with TRBJ2-1; TRBD1 aligns across 9 bases. This CDR3 contains 16 residues. V shed 0 bases, J shed 8 bases, and the junction held 9 bases outside the gene matches. Germline values: CDR1 SGDLS, CDR2 YYNGEE. The CDR3 loop reads CASSVARGQGFDEQFF. As DNA, the CDR3 is TGTGCCAGCAGCGTAGCTAGGGGACAGGGATTCGATGAGCAGTTCTTC.

In DNA, the CDR3 is TGTGCCAGCAGTTTGGGCTATACCTACAATGAGCAGTTCTTC. It encodes CASSLGYTYNEQFF. This chain uses TRBV6-6 with TRBJ2-1; D ambiguous. V was clipped by 4 bases and J by 2 bases, with 9 bases between them. CDR1 is MNHNY, CDR2 SVGAGI, per germline (reference sequence). This CDR3 has 14 amino acids.

V is TRBV10-1 and J is TRBJ1-1, with D possibly being TRBD1 (5 bases). CDR3 length equals 15 residues. With 5 bases removed from V and 3 bases from J, the gap between germline ends came to 16 bases. Per the germline V gene, CDR1 is WNHNN and CDR2 is SYGVQD (reference sequence). The CDR3 spells CASSPTSGGYTEAFF. The CDR3 bases are TGCGCCAGCAGTCCTACTTCGGGGGGGTACACTGAAGCTTTCTTT.

J is TRBJ2-2 and V is TRBV9, with a possible D match to TRBD1 (7 bases). Germline V gene lookup returns CDR1 SGDLS and CDR2 YYNGEE. Deletions cut 1 base from V and 1 base from J, with 14 bases between. The CDR3 spans 17 residues. The chain's CDR3 is CASSVTRRGQNTGELFF. The CDR3 DNA reads as TGTGCCAGCAGCGTAACAAGGAGGGGGCAGAACACCGGGGAGCTGTTTTTT.

This clone was seen a single time. The chain has TRBV6-5 and TRBJ1-1; D unresolved. Germline CDR1 is MNHEY and CDR2 is SVGAGI. V was pared by 2 bases and J by 5 bases, with 9 bases between. The CDR3 runs 13 residues. For the CDR3, the DNA is TGTGCCAGCAGTTACCTCCCGGGGACTGAAGCTTTCTTT. Encoded protein: CASSYLPGTEAFF.

The chain has TRBV29-1 and TRBJ2-7; weak D call: TRBD1 (5 bases). CDR3 size: 13 residues. Trimming took 0 bases from V and 6 from J, leaving 12 bases between them. Germline assignment: CDR1 SQVTM and CDR2 ANQGSEA. CDR3 DNA: TGCAGCGTTGAAGATCTGGCAGGGTTCGAGCAGTACTTC. Protein sequence: CSVEDLAGFEQYF.

This chain links TRBV7-2 with TRBJ2-7; 7 bases are a match to TRBD1. CDR3 length: 15 amino acids. In germline, CDR1 is SGHTA, CDR2 FQGNSA. J lost 1 base, V lost 5 bases, and 8 bases had no gene match. CDR3 amino acids: CASSRDRASSYEQYF. The CDR3 DNA sequence: TGTGCCAGCAGCCGAGACAGGGCCTCTTCCTACGAGCAGTACTTC.

The chain uses TRBV28 and TRBJ1-5, with 8 bases lining up with TRBD1. There are 15 residues in the CDR3. J lost 0 bases, V lost 7 bases, and 5 bases had no gene match. CDR1 MDHEN and CDR2 SYDVKM come from the germline V gene. CDR3 residues: CASTRTGTSNQPQHF. The CDR3 DNA follows: TGTGCCAGCACAAGGACAGGGACTAGCAATCAGCCCCAGCATTTT.